This TCR beta chain originates from a study of naive and memory T cell subsets. This clonotype turned up a few times. CDR1 and CDR2 from the germline V gene are SGHTA and FQGNSA. CDR3 size: 18 residues. V was clipped by 5 bases and J by 2 bases; unmatched bases: 9. Two oligonucleotides, mixed equimolar, formed the beta constant-region primer covering TRBC1 and TRBC2. TCRdb analysed the UMI-ligation and nested PCR reads with MiXCR anew, one entry per CDR3 protein. Of approximately 140,000 distinct CDR3 sequences listed, over 15% are singletons. The sequence came from a human donor in good health. The genes are TRBV7-2 and TRBJ2-6; 10 positions agree with TRBD1. Sequenced material: naive CD4+ T cells from blood. The CDR3 reads CASSTQTGGFTGANVLTF. The DNA for the CDR3 is TGTGCCAGCAGCACGCAGACAGGGGGCTTTACTGGGGCCAACGTCCTGACTTTC.